Detailed here is one T cell receptor beta chain. As yet, its antigen is unknown. A much bigger clone sits one base away, suggesting this may be a read error. The patients chosen for sequencing had shown expansion of CD8+CD57+ cells (detected by flow cytometry). Severe acquired aplastic anemia affected all patients. All patients were therapy-naive when blood was sampled. The data were taken from a study of CD8+CD57+ T cells in acquired aplastic anemia. Overall study results and limits: Simpson's diversity of CD8+ cells was not significantly different in patients compared with controls. Patients and controls shared approximately 28 CD8+ CDR3 sequences.

Using genomic DNA as the template, TCR beta VDJ and CDR3 profiling was carried out. Each CDR3 protein gets one entry after TCRdb re-called the reads with MiXCR. This table has about 150,000 distinct CDR3 sequences, less than 50% appearing once. Sequencing was done on a sample of sorted CD4+, CD8+, or CD8+CD57+ T cells (not recorded which) from PBMCs. The TCR sequence derives from a human donor with aplastic anemia.

The CDR3, as DNA: TGTGCCAGCGGTTCGGGACTAGCTATGCAGTATTTT. Protein product: CASGSGLAMQYF. This chain joins TRBV27 and TRBJ2-3; 9 bases map to TRBD2. Germline V gene data show CDR1 as MNHEY and CDR2 as SMNVEV (reference sequence). This CDR3 region has 12 residues. With V trimmed by 8 bases and J by 11 bases, 8 bases remained unmatched.